These T cell receptor beta chains were read from a single sample in a study of OX40 agonist ivuxolimab in advanced cancers. TCRdb's copy holds only in-frame clones and misses some; the assay was immunoSEQ multiplex PCR. The sample shows roughly 61,000 clones, roughly nine tenths of them seen only once. Sequences were derived from CD4+ or CD8+ T cells sorted from blood, sampled in a trial of the OX40 agonist ivuxolimab. These receptors originate from an adult with an advanced solid tumor such as melanoma, head and neck, liver or kidney cancer. CDR3s include the opening cysteine and the closing phenylalanine or tryptophan. D genes are given only for firm matches. Clone size appears in some rows only: once, few, many, or a class for an expanded clone.

V gene,clone size,J gene,D gene,CDR3 protein,CDR3 DNA
TRBV27,-,TRBJ2-2,-,CASTLNPRVNTGELFF,TGTGCCAGCACCCTGAATCCGAGGGTAAACACCGGGGAGCTGTTTTTT
TRBV9,-,TRBJ1-2,TRBD1,CASSDIRQGHGYTF,TGTGCCAGCAGCGATATAAGACAGGGCCATGGCTACACCTTC
TRBV14,few,TRBJ2-5,-,CASSQVLGSGGQETQYF,TGTGCCAGCAGCCAAGTTCTTGGTTCTGGCGGACAAGAGACCCAGTACTTC
TRBV7-9,-,TRBJ1-5,-,CASSLYRGVDNQPQHF,TGTGCCAGCAGCTTGTATAGGGGGGTTGACAATCAGCCCCAGCATTTT
TRBV29-1,-,TRBJ2-2,TRBD2,CSVEDAGGQNTGELFF,TGCAGCGTTGAAGATGCGGGGGGGCAGAACACCGGGGAGCTGTTTTTT
TRBV10-3,-,TRBJ1-1,-,CAIRRANTEAFF,TGTGCCATCAGAAGGGCTAACACTGAAGCTTTCTTT
TRBV19,-,TRBJ1-1,TRBD1,CASSIETGGNTEAFF,TGTGCCAGTAGTATAGAAACAGGGGGCAACACTGAAGCTTTCTTT
TRBV5-6,-,TRBJ2-2,-,CASSGGRLYTGELFF,TGTGCCAGCAGTGGGGGTCGATTATACACCGGGGAGCTGTTTTTT
TRBV2,few,TRBJ2-2,-,CASTRGYANTGELFF,TGTGCCAGCACCCGGGGCTACGCGAACACCGGGGAGCTGTTTTTT
TRBV11-2,few,TRBJ1-5,TRBD1,CASSRDRGEPQHF,TGTGCCAGCAGCAGGGACAGGGGTGAGCCCCAGCATTTT
TRBV28,-,TRBJ2-5,-,CASSLDGWETQYF,TGTGCCAGCAGTTTGGATGGTTGGGAGACCCAGTACTTC
TRBV5-1,few,TRBJ1-3,TRBD1,CASSLTGVWNTIYF,TGCGCCAGCAGCTTGACAGGGGTATGGAACACCATATATTTT
TRBV2,-,TRBJ2-7,TRBD2,CASSEWAGSSGSSYEQYF,TGTGCCAGCAGTGAATGGGCAGGGTCAAGCGGGAGCTCCTACGAGCAGTACTTC
TRBV7-6,few,TRBJ1-1,TRBD1,CASSENRGNTEAFF,TGTGCCAGCAGCGAAAACAGGGGGAACACTGAAGCTTTCTTT
TRBV4-2,-,TRBJ2-5,TRBD1,CASSQDLQGVETQYF,TGTGCCAGCAGCCAAGATCTACAGGGGGTGGAGACCCAGTACTTC
TRBV9,-,TRBJ1-3,-,CASSADPRASGNTIYF,TGTGCCAGCAGCGCAGATCCCAGGGCCTCTGGAAACACCATATATTTT
TRBV9,-,TRBJ2-2,-,CASSPNLAPGELFF,TGTGCCAGCAGCCCGAATCTAGCCCCCGGGGAGCTGTTTTTT
TRBV9,-,TRBJ2-3,TRBD1,CASSVGGQGTDTQYF,TGTGCCAGCAGCGTAGGAGGACAGGGTACAGATACGCAGTATTTT
TRBV10-1,-,TRBJ1-3,-,CASSVDTSGNTIYF,TGCGCCAGCAGTGTTGACACCTCTGGAAACACCATATATTTT
TRBV5-1,-,TRBJ2-6,-,CASSPEGAGANVLTF,TGCGCCAGCAGCCCTGAGGGGGCTGGGGCCAACGTCCTGACTTTC
TRBV7-8,-,TRBJ1-4,TRBD1,CASSLRQGATNEKLFF,TGTGCCAGCAGCCTCCGACAGGGCGCAACTAATGAAAAACTGTTTTTT
TRBV11-2,once,TRBJ1-3,TRBD1,CASSFQGARGNTIYF,TGTGCCAGCAGCTTCCAGGGGGCGAGGGGAAACACCATATATTTT
TRBV7-8,-,TRBJ1-1,-,CASSLVHERTEAFF,TGTGCCAGCAGCTTAGTCCACGAGCGAACTGAAGCTTTCTTT
TRBV4-1,-,TRBJ2-5,-,CASSRSHSGPTGETQYF,TGCGCCAGCAGCCGAAGCCACAGCGGCCCCACAGGGGAGACCCAGTACTTC
TRBV27,-,TRBJ2-6,-,CATQLRGIDSGANVLTF,TGTGCCACCCAGTTACGGGGGATCGACTCTGGGGCCAACGTCCTGACTTTC
TRBV18,-,TRBJ2-6,TRBD1,CASSPSTGLSSGANVLTF,TGTGCCAGCTCACCATCGACAGGGTTGAGCTCTGGGGCCAACGTCCTGACTTTC
TRBV28,-,TRBJ2-7,-,CASRERGYEQYF,TGTGCCAGCAGAGAACGCGGCTACGAGCAGTACTTC
TRBV5-1,-,TRBJ1-6,-,CASSTDSNSPLHF,TGCGCCAGCAGCACTGACAGCAATTCACCCCTCCACTTT
TRBV6-1,few,TRBJ2-1,TRBD2,CASRGTSGLYNEQFF,TGTGCCAGCAGGGGGACTAGCGGGCTTTACAATGAGCAGTTCTTC
TRBV21-1,-,TRBJ2-7,-,CASSNLLGQGAGEQYF,TGTGCCAGCAGCAACCTACTTGGACAGGGGGCGGGTGAGCAGTACTTC
TRBV4-1,-,TRBJ2-7,-,CASSQGTLYEQYF,TGCGCCAGCAGCCAAGGGACCCTCTACGAGCAGTACTTC
TRBV15,-,TRBJ1-1,-,CATSRGEHSSEAFF,TGTGCCACCAGCAGAGGGGAGCACAGTTCTGAAGCTTTCTTT
TRBV28,-,TRBJ1-5,-,CASSPGTLSNQPQHF,TGTGCCAGCAGTCCGGGGACATTAAGCAATCAGCCCCAGCATTTT
TRBV5-1,-,TRBJ2-1,-,CASSLGGYNEQFF,TGCGCCAGCAGCTTAGGGGGTTACAATGAGCAGTTCTTC
TRBV12-5,-,TRBJ2-5,TRBD1,CASGLVLGGRETQYF,TGTGCTAGTGGTTTGGTACTAGGGGGCCGGGAGACCCAGTACTTC
TRBV7-8,-,TRBJ2-5,-,CASSLGTEETQYF,TGTGCCAGCAGCTTAGGGACAGAAGAGACCCAGTACTTC
TRBV9,-,TRBJ2-5,TRBD2,CASSFGGLVEETQYF,TGTGCCAGCAGCTTCGGGGGACTAGTGGAAGAGACCCAGTACTTC
TRBV6-5,-,TRBJ1-1,-,CASSLQMNTEAFF,TGTGCCAGCAGTCTACAGATGAACACTGAAGCTTTCTTT